One sample yielded the 20 T cell receptor beta chains listed below, sequenced in a study of T-cell memory formation after mild COVID-19. One entry per CDR3 protein, called by TCRdb with MiXCR from the 5' RACE reads. The sample records 300,000 to 400,000 distinct CDR3 sequences, about 15% being singletons. The sequenced sample consisted of PBMCs or a T cell subset sorted from them (not recorded which). The receptor set was obtained from a man aged 18 to 30 who had mild COVID-19 (a few samples of this study predate the infection). Cell type and time point are not known.

The chain couples TRBV6-5 to TRBJ2-5; either TRBD1 or TRBD2 may supply D (6 bases each). Germline V gene data show CDR1 as MNHEY and CDR2 as SVGAGI. The CDR3 consists of 15 residues. Trimming removed 0 bases at V and 2 bases at J, with 10 bases between. The CDR3 DNA is TGTGCCAGCAGTTACTCGGGGGGCCTTCAAGAGACCCAGTACTTC. Its translation: CASSYSGGLQETQYF.

This clonotype was detected a few times. Here the CDR3 reads CASSPRGGFDTQYF. CDR3 in DNA: TGTGCCAGCAGCCCCCGGGGGGGTTTTGATACGCAGTATTTT. The rearrangement joins TRBV9 to TRBJ2-3; 8 bases line up with TRBD2. The J segment lost 6 bases and the V segment lost 4 bases, leaving 7 bases of the junction unmatched. Germline V gene data show CDR1 as SGDLS and CDR2 as YYNGEE. The CDR3 is 14 amino acids.

V is TRBV5-6 and J is TRBJ2-5; the match to TRBD1 covers 8 bases. Per germline, CDR1 SGHDT and CDR2 YYEEEE. This CDR3 is built from 15 residues. With 7 bases clipped from V and 5 bases from J, the junction kept 13 bases outside the gene matches. CDR3 DNA: TGTGCCAGCCAACGGCCACAGGGGGAAGGGGAGACCCAGTACTTC. It codes for CASQRPQGEGETQYF.

This clonotype was recorded a few times. J is TRBJ2-3 and V is TRBV7-9; the D gene is possibly TRBD1 (6 bases). V was shortened by 4 bases and J by 3 bases, with 14 bases between the two germline ends. This CDR3 contains 15 residues. Germline assignment: CDR1 SEHNR and CDR2 FQNEAQ (reference sequence). In DNA form, the CDR3 reads TGTGCCAGCAGCTCGACAGGAGATGGAACAGATACGCAGTATTTT. Its translation: CASSSTGDGTDTQYF. The full variable domain, rest sourced from reference TRBV7-9 and TRBJ2-3, is DTGVSQNPRHKITKRGQNVTFRCDPISEHNRLYWYRQTLGQGPEFLTYFQNEAQLEKSRLLSDRFSAERPKGSFSTLEIQRTEQGDSAMYLCASSSTGDGTDTQYFGPGTRLTVL.

There are a few counts of this clonotype. This sequence joins TRBV19 and TRBJ2-3, with unresolved D. Trimming cost V 7 bases and J 7 bases, with 18 bases left between them. From germline, CDR1 is LNHDA and CDR2 SQIVND (reference sequence). The CDR3 is made up of 14 amino acids. The CDR3 sequence: CASTDGRFPYTQYF. CDR3 DNA sequence: TGTGCCAGTACAGATGGGCGGTTTCCTTATACGCAGTATTTT. Supplemented by reference TRBV19 and TRBJ2-3, the full variable domain reads DGGITQSPKYLFRKEGQNVTLSCEQNLNHDAMYWYRQDPGQGLRLIYYSQIVNDFQKGDIAEGYSVSREKKESFPLTVTSAQKNPTAFYLCASTDGRFPYTQYFGPGTRLTVL.

This clonotype was detected a few times. This sequence joins TRBV5-5 and TRBJ2-3; D not resolved. The CDR3 is 17 amino acids. From germline, CDR1 is SGHKS and CDR2 YYEKEE (reference sequence). The ends were cut back, 4 bases at V and 4 bases at J, with 22 bases in the middle. CDR3 DNA: TGTGCCAGCAGCACGGGCCCCCCCGGTGGTCTATCAGATACGCAGTATTTT. Residues: CASSTGPPGGLSDTQYF.

This clonotype was recorded a few times. The rearrangement uses TRBV5-1 and TRBJ2-2; either TRBD1 or TRBD2 may fit D (5 bases each). Germline V gene sequence: CDR1 SGHRS, CDR2 YFSETQ. There are 16 residues in the CDR3. V was trimmed by 4 bases and J by 1 base, leaving 14 bases between them. CDR3 sequence reads: CASSNPGTGNTGELFF. CDR3 coding DNA: TGCGCCAGCAGCAACCCCGGGACCGGGAACACCGGGGAGCTGTTTTTT.

The V call is TRBV18, the J call TRBJ1-2, with D maybe TRBD1 (5 bases). The V end was cut by 1 base, the J end by 5 bases, with 11 bases between. The CDR3 totals 14 residues. Looked up from germline, CDR1 is KGHSH and CDR2 is LQKENI. This chain's CDR3 is CASSPQGPSYGYTF. CDR3 coding DNA: TGTGCCAGCTCACCACAGGGGCCCTCATATGGCTACACCTTC.

This chain links TRBV20-1 with TRBJ2-3, with a weak D call TRBD2 (5 bases). The V and J ends lost 2 bases and 0 bases respectively, with 15 bases between them. Germline loops: CDR1 DFQATT, CDR2 SNEGSKA (reference sequence). The CDR3 covers 16 residues. The CDR3 region has the DNA TGCAGTGCTAGATCCCTCCGGGAACATAGCACAGATACGCAGTATTTT. It codes for CSARSLREHSTDTQYF.

The V call is TRBV5-1, the J call TRBJ1-1; D is unclear. Trimming removed 4 bases at V and 3 bases at J, with 16 bases between. The CDR3 loop spans 15 amino acids. CDR1 SGHRS and CDR2 YFSETQ come from the germline V gene. Here the CDR3 DNA reads TGCGCCAGCAGCGAAAGCCCCGGAGCGGACACTGAAGCTTTCTTT. Translated, it gives CASSESPGADTEAFF.

This clonotype was seen more than once but under ten times. V usage is TRBV7-9 and J usage is TRBJ2-7; D may be TRBD2 (7 bases). The CDR3 loop spans 15 amino acids. Between the trimmed V and J ends, which lost 1 base and 6 bases, there was a span of 16 bases. CDR1 is SEHNR and CDR2 is FQNEAQ in the germline V gene (reference sequence). Here the CDR3 reads CASSLVLRGAGEQYF. In DNA, the CDR3 is TGTGCCAGCAGCTTAGTGTTACGGGGGGCCGGCGAGCAGTACTTC.

This chain uses TRBV3-1 with TRBJ2-7; TRBD1 matches 8 bases. Germline CDR1 and CDR2: LGHDT and YNNKEL (reference sequence). After removal of 0 bases from V and 8 bases from J, the junction contained 6 bases not matched to a gene. CDR3 size: 14 residues. CDR3 sequence (DNA): TGTGCCAGCAGCCAAGACTCAGGGGGCGCTCAGCAGTACTTC. Its translation is CASSQDSGGAQQYF.

The chain is built from TRBV5-5 and TRBJ2-1; D unresolved. V lost 2 bases and J lost 10, with 10 bases in between. The CDR3 totals 12 residues. Germline V gene lookup returns CDR1 SGHKS and CDR2 YYEKEE (reference sequence). Here the CDR3 reads CASSFLSVEQFF. The CDR3 nucleotides are TGTGCCAGCAGCTTTTTATCCGTAGAGCAGTTCTTC.

The CDR3 here is CASSQGVGGAPGEQFF. The CDR3 DNA sequence: TGCGCCAGCAGCCAAGGGGTCGGGGGGGCACCCGGTGAGCAGTTCTTC. The chain uses TRBV4-3 and TRBJ2-1; 8 bases align to TRBD2. V lost 1 base to trimming and J lost 9 bases; unmatched junction nucleotides: 11. The CDR3 covers 16 residues. Germline values: CDR1 LGHNA, CDR2 YSLEER.

In its sample, this clonotype was seen a few times. The chain is built from TRBV5-1 and TRBJ1-5; 8 bases align to TRBD1. There are 15 residues in the CDR3. In germline, CDR1 is SGHRS, CDR2 YFSETQ. V lost 0 bases to trimming and J lost 7 bases; unmatched junction nucleotides: 6. CDR3 DNA: TGCGCCAGCAGCTTGGACCCGGGACAGGAACAGCCCCAGCATTTT. The encoded protein is CASSLDPGQEQPQHF.

This clonotype was seen a few times. The V and J genes are TRBV7-9 and TRBJ2-5; TRBD1 matches 7 bases. CDR3 size: 16 residues. Germline values: CDR1 SEHNR, CDR2 FQNEAQ (reference sequence). The V segment lost 4 bases and the J segment 5 bases; nucleotides outside the gene matches: 13. CDR3 region: CASSSLPGQGVETQYF. The CDR3 DNA follows: TGTGCCAGCAGCTCCCTGCCGGGGCAGGGGGTCGAGACCCAGTACTTC.

This clonotype was recorded many times. The genes are TRBV7-3 and TRBJ2-1, with D possibly being TRBD1 (6 bases). Germline V gene sequence: CDR1 SGHTA, CDR2 FQGTGA. This CDR3 contains 15 residues. Trimming took off 2 bases at V and 0 bases at J, with 8 bases between the two ends. DNA for the CDR3: TGTGCCAGCAGCTTAGGGGGCGCCTCCTACAATGAGCAGTTCTTC. Translation gives CASSLGGASYNEQFF. Looking up the rest from reference TRBV7-3 and TRBJ2-1 gives the full variable domain: GAGVSQTPSNKVTEKGKYVELRCDPISGHTALYWYRQSLGQGPEFLIYFQGTGAADDSGLPNDRFFAVRPEGSVSTLKIQRTERGDSAVYLCASSLGGASYNEQFFGPGTRLTVL.

CDR3 in DNA: TGTGCCAGCAGCCCCGGAGGTGGCCCCTACGAGCAGTACGTC. It encodes CASSPGGGPYEQYV. The gene calls are TRBV28 and TRBJ2-7; TRBD2 might be the D (5 bases). Germline V lookup: CDR1 MDHEN, CDR2 SYDVKM. The V end lost 6 bases, the J end lost 2 bases, and 14 bases lay between the germline ends. The CDR3 length is 14 residues.

This clonotype was counted a few times. The chain carries TRBV7-8 and TRBJ2-3; possibly TRBD2 for D (6 bases). Germline CDR1 is SGHVS and CDR2 is FQNEAQ. The V gene lost 3 bases and the J gene lost 3 bases, with 13 bases spanning the gap. CDR3 size: 15 residues. The CDR3 DNA reads as TGTGCCAGCAGCTTCGTTTTAGCGGATACAGATACGCAGTATTTT. Encoded protein: CASSFVLADTDTQYF.

In this sample, this clonotype turned up a few times. The gene calls are TRBV5-4 and TRBJ2-2; 10 positions match TRBD2. The CDR3 is 15 residues long. The V gene's germline CDR1 is SGHNT and CDR2 YYREEE (reference sequence). V shed 0 bases and J 6 bases; nucleotides not matched to a gene: 2. The CDR3 sequence: CASSLGGLASGELFF. The CDR3, as DNA: TGTGCCAGCAGCTTGGGGGGACTAGCGTCCGGGGAGCTGTTTTTT.